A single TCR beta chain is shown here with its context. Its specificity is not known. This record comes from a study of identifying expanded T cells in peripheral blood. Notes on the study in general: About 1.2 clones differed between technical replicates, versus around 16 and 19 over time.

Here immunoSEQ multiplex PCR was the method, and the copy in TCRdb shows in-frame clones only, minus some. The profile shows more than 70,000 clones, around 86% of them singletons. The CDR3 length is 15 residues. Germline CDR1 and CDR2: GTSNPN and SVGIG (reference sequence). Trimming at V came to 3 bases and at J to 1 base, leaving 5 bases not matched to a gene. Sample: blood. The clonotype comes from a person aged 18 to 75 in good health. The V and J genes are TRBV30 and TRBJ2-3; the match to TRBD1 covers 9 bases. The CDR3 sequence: CAWRGQGIGTDTQYF. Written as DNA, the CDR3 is TGTGCCTGGAGGGGACAGGGTATTGGCACAGATACGCAGTATTTT.